One and the same sample provided the 17 T cell receptor beta chains below, sequenced in a study of T cells after yellow fever vaccination. Using its own MiXCR run on the 5' RACE reads, TCRdb lists one record per CDR3 protein. The sample consists of 40,000 or so distinct CDR3 sequences, 6.5% to 8.5% of them appearing once. Sequences were derived from CD8+ T cells not binding an NS4B(214-222) dextramer, sorted from PBMCs, sampled 45 days after the yellow fever booster vaccination. The receptors here all came from a young man who received the YFV17D yellow fever vaccine.

The rearrangement links TRBV29-1 to TRBJ2-7; 7 nucleotides line up with TRBD1. CDR1 and CDR2 from the germline V gene are SQVTM and ANQGSEA. With 5 bases clipped from V and 3 bases from J, the junction kept 16 bases outside the gene matches. This CDR3 region has 16 residues. DNA for the CDR3: TGCAGCGTTCAGGGGGTAGGGGACAGCGGATTCTACGAGCAGTACTTC. Residues: CSVQGVGDSGFYEQYF.

This clonotype was detected ten times or more. V gene TRBV29-1 combines with J gene TRBJ2-3; the D is unclear. Deletions cut 3 bases from V and 0 bases from J, with 16 bases between. This CDR3 is built from 16 residues. Germline V gene lookup returns CDR1 SQVTM and CDR2 ANQGSEA. The CDR3 reads CSVDQTVGFSTDTQYF. DNA for the CDR3: TGCAGCGTTGACCAGACGGTAGGGTTTAGCACAGATACGCAGTATTTT.

The CDR3 bases are TGTGCCATCAGTGACCCCGGGGAGCACCAGCATTTT. Amino acids: CAISDPGEHQHF. The V call is TRBV10-3, the J call TRBJ1-5; D gene unclear. Trimming took off 3 bases at V and 12 bases at J, with 12 bases between the two ends. The CDR3 runs 12 residues. Germline CDR1 is ENHRY and CDR2 is SYGVKD.

Many counts were recorded for this clonotype. The CDR3 bases are TGTGCCAGCACCCTGAGGTGTACTCTTCGGTCACCCCTCCACTTT. It yields the protein CASTLRCTLRSPLHF. The chain recombines TRBV3-1 with TRBJ1-6, with D hard to call. CDR1 and CDR2 (germline): LGHDT, YNNKEL (reference sequence). Trimming took 7 bases from V and 10 from J, leaving 20 bases between them. The CDR3 has 15 amino acids. Drawing the rest from reference TRBV3-1 and TRBJ1-6, the complete variable domain is DTAVSQTPKYLVTQMGNDKSIKCEQNLGHDTMYWYKQDSKKFLKIMFSYNNKELIINETVPNRFSPKSPDKAHLNLHINSLELGDSAVYFCASTLRCTLRSPLHFGNGTRLTVT.

This clonotype occurred many times. V gene TRBV12-3 or TRBV12-4 combines with J gene TRBJ2-3; TRBD2 is a possible D gene (6 bases). V gave up 3 bases and J gave up 4 bases, with 11 bases separating them. The CDR3 runs 14 residues. In DNA, the CDR3 is TGTGCCAGCAGTTTCCGGGCGGGGTCAGATACGCAGTATTTT. Amino acid sequence: CASSFRAGSDTQYF.

There are many counts of this clonotype. The chain links TRBV27 to TRBJ2-1; either TRBD1 or TRBD2 may supply D (5 bases each). The CDR3 totals 12 residues. In germline, CDR1 is MNHEY, CDR2 SMNVEV (reference sequence). The V and J ends lost 1 base and 7 bases respectively, with 5 bases between them. This chain's CDR3 is CASSLWGNEQFF. The CDR3 region has the DNA TGTGCCAGCAGTTTATGGGGGAATGAGCAGTTCTTC.

This clonotype has ten or more counts. This chain uses TRBV27 with TRBJ2-7, with no clear D. V lost 6 bases, J lost 0 bases, and 9 bases lay in between. The CDR3 length is 13 residues. In germline, CDR1 is MNHEY, CDR2 SMNVEV (reference sequence). The chain's CDR3 is CASSLTSSYEQYF. CDR3 DNA: TGTGCCAGCAGCCTAACGAGCTCCTACGAGCAGTACTTC.

This clonotype showed up many times. The V call is TRBV28, the J call TRBJ2-6; tentatively, D is TRBD1 or TRBD2 (6 bases each). CDR1 is MDHEN, CDR2 SYDVKM, per germline. The V gene lost 10 bases and the J gene lost 4 bases, with 8 bases spanning the gap. This CDR3 is built from 12 residues. The CDR3 nucleotides read TGTGCCACCGGGGGCGGGGCCAACGTCCTGACTTTC. It encodes CATGGGANVLTF.

This clonotype was recorded at least ten times. The genes are TRBV12-3 or TRBV12-4 and TRBJ2-7, with unresolved D. With 2 bases removed from V and 0 bases from J, the gap between germline ends came to 2 bases. The CDR3 spans 12 residues. The CDR3 bases are TGTGCCAGCAGTTTACCCTCCTACGAGCAGTACTTC. Translated: CASSLPSYEQYF.

The chain employs TRBV12-3 or TRBV12-4 and TRBJ2-1; TRBD1 matches at 7 bases. V was clipped by 4 bases and J by 8 bases; unmatched bases: 5. CDR3 length: 13 amino acids. This CDR3 reads CASSSTGVYEQFF. The CDR3 DNA reads TGTGCCAGCAGTTCAACAGGGGTCTATGAGCAGTTCTTC.

This clonotype was seen at least ten times. This chain links TRBV9 with TRBJ2-7; the D gene could be TRBD1 or TRBD2 (6 bases each). The CDR3 runs 17 residues. Per germline, CDR1 SGDLS and CDR2 YYNGEE. Trimming stripped 0 bases from V and 2 bases from J, with 18 bases between. The CDR3 bases are TGTGCCAGCAGCGTAGACGAAAACACAGGGAGGACCTACGAGCAGTACTTC. This sequence encodes CASSVDENTGRTYEQYF.

In this sample, this clonotype turned up many times. The chain has TRBV6-1 and TRBJ2-1; 11 bases fit TRBD2. The V and J ends lost 6 bases and 5 bases, in that order; junction bases with no gene match: 6. Per the germline V gene, CDR1 is MNHNS and CDR2 is SASEGT. CDR3 length: 15 amino acids. As DNA, the CDR3 is TGTGCCAGCAGCCCGGGACTAGCGGTCAACAATGAGCAGTTCTTC. Translating gives CASSPGLAVNNEQFF.

This clonotype counts as large (0.1 to 1%). The chain employs TRBV29-1 and TRBJ1-5, with a possible D match to TRBD1 (6 bases). Deletions cut 1 base from V and 7 bases from J, with 11 bases between. CDR1 and CDR2 from the germline V gene are SQVTM and ANQGSEA. This CDR3 region has 13 residues. The CDR3 spells CSVEGERGQPQHF. The CDR3 coding sequence is TGCAGCGTTGAAGGTGAAAGGGGGCAGCCCCAGCATTTT.

The gene calls are TRBV27 and TRBJ2-7, with D possibly matching TRBD2 (5 bases). V was trimmed by 8 bases and J by 5 bases, leaving 13 bases between them. This CDR3 region has 12 residues. The germline V gene encodes CDR1 MNHEY and CDR2 SMNVEV (reference sequence). The CDR3 DNA is TGTGCCAGCGCCCACGGGGTCCACGAGCAGTACTTC. It yields the protein CASAHGVHEQYF.

At least ten counts were recorded for this clonotype. The chain links TRBV5-1 to TRBJ2-7, with D possibly matching TRBD1 (5 bases). The CDR3 contains 14 residues. V was clipped by 0 bases and J by 1 base, with 8 bases between them. CDR1 and CDR2 (germline): SGHRS, YFSETQ. CDR3 in DNA: TGCGCCAGCAGCTTGGTTCAGGGATCCTACGAGCAGTACTTC. Protein: CASSLVQGSYEQYF.

This clonotype was counted ten times or more. This rearrangement joins TRBV10-3 to TRBJ2-1, with D perhaps matching TRBD1 or TRBD2 (5 bases each). The CDR3 covers 14 residues. Germline CDR1 is ENHRY and CDR2 is SYGVKD. V was clipped by 10 bases and J by 3 bases, with 16 bases between them. The DNA of the CDR3 is TGTGCCACCGCCGGGGCCGATGTCTACAATGAGCAGTTCTTC. As protein: CATAGADVYNEQFF.

This clonotype was detected many times. The CDR3 loop is CSAGGGDAYNEQFF. In DNA form, the CDR3 reads TGCAGCGCCGGAGGGGGGGACGCCTACAATGAGCAGTTCTTC. The J gene is TRBJ2-1, the V gene TRBV29-1, with D possibly TRBD2 on 7 matching bases. Germline V gene data show CDR1 as SQVTM and CDR2 as ANQGSEA. The ends were cut back, 7 bases at V and 2 bases at J, with 15 bases in the middle. The CDR3 covers 14 residues.